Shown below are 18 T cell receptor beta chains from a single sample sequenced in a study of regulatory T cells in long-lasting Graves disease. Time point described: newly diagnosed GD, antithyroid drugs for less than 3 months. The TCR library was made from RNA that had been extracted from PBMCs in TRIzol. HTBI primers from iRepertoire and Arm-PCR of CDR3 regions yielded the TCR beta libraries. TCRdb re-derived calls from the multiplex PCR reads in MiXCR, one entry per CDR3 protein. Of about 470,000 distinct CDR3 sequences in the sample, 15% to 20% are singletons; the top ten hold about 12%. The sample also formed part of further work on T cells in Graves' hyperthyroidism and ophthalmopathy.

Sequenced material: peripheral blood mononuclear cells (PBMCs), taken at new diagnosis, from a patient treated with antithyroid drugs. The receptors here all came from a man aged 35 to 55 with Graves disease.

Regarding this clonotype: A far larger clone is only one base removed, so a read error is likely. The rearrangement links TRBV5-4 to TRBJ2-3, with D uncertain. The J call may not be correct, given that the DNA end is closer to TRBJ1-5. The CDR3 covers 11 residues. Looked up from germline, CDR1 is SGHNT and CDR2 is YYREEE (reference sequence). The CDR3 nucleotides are TGTGCCAGCAGCTTAGGAGATACGCAGCATTTT. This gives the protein CASSLGDTQHF.

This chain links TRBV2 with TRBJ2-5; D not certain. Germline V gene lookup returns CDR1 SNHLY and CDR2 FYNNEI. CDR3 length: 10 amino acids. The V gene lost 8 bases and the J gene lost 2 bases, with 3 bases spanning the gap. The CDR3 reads CASHQETQYF. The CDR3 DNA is TGTGCCAGCCATCAAGAGACCCAGTACTTC.

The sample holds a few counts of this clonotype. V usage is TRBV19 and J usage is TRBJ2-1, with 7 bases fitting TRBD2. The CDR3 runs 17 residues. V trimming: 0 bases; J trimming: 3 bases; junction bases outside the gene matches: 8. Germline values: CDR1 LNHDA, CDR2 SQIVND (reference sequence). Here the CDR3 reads CASSIDIISGIYNEQFF. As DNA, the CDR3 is TGTGCCAGTAGTATAGATATTATCAGCGGGATCTACAATGAGCAGTTCTTC.

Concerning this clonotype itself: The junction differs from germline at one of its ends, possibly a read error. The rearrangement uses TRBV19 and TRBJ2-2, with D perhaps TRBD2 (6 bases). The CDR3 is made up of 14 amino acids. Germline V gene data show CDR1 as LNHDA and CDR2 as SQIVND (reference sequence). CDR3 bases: TGTGCCAGTAGTATTCCCGGGAGCACCGGGGAGCTGTTTTTC. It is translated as CASSIPGSTGELFF. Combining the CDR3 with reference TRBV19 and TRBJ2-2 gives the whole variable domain DGGITQSPKYLFRKEGQNVTLSCEQNLNHDAMYWYRQDPGQGLRLIYYSQIVNDFQKGDIAEGYSVSREKKESFPLTVTSAQKNPTAFYLCASSIPGSTGELFFGEGSRLTVL.

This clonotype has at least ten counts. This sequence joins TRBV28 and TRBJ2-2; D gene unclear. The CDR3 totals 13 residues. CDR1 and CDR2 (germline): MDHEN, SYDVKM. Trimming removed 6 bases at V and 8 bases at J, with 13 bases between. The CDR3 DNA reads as TGTGCCAGCAGCTTAAGGATGGCAGGGGAGCTGTTTTTT. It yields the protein CASSLRMAGELFF.

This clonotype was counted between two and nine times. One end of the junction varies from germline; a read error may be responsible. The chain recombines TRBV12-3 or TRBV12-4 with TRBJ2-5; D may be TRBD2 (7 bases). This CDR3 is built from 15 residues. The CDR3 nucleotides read TGTGCCGGCAGTTTTTTAGGGAGGGGGAAAGGGACCCAGTACTTC. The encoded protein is CAGSFLGRGKGTQYF.

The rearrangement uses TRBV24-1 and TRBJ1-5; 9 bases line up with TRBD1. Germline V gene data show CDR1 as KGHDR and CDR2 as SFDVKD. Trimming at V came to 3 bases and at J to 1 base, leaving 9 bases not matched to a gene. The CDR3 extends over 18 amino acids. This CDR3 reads CATSDATGGGSSNQPQHF. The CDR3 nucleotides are TGTGCCACCAGTGATGCTACAGGGGGCGGTTCAAGCAATCAGCCCCAGCATTTT.

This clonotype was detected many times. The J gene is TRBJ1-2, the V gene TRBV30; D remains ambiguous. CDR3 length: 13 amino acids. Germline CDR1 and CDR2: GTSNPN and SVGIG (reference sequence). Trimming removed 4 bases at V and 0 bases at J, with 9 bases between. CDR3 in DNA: TGTGCCTGGAAGGCAGATTCTAACTATGGCTACACCTTC. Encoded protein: CAWKADSNYGYTF.

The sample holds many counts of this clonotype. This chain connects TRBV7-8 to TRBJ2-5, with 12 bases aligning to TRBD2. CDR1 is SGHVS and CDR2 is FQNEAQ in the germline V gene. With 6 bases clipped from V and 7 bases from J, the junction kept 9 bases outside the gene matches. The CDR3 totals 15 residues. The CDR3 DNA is TGTGCCAGCAGTTCGACGACTAGCGGGGGAGGGACCCAGTACTTC. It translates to CASSSTTSGGGTQYF.

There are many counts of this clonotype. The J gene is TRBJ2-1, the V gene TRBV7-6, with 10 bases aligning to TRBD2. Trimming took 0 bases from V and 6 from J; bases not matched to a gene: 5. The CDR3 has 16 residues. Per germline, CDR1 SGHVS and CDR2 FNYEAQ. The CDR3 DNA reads TGTGCCAGCAGCTTAGCTCGGCCTAGCGGGAGCAATGAGCAGTTCTTC. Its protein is CASSLARPSGSNEQFF.

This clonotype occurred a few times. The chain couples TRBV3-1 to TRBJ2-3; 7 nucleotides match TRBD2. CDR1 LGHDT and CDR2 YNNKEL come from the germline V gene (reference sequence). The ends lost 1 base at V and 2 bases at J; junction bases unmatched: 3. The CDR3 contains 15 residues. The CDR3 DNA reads TGTGCCAGCAGCCAAGGACTAGCTCACACAGATACGCAGTATTTT. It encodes CASSQGLAHTDTQYF.

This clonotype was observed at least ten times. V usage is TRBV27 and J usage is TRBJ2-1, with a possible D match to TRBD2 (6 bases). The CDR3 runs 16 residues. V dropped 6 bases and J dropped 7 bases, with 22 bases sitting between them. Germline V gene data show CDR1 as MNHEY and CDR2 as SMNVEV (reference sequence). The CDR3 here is CASSHRLVGGMNEQFF. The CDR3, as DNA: TGTGCCAGCAGCCATAGACTAGTAGGTGGTATGAATGAGCAGTTCTTC.

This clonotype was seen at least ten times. CDR3 DNA: TGTGCCAGCAGCCAAGATCAGCTAGCGGAGACCCAGTACTTC. This encodes CASSQDQLAETQYF. V and J are TRBV3-1 and TRBJ2-5, with a possible D match to TRBD2 (6 bases). CDR1 and CDR2 from the germline V gene are LGHDT and YNNKEL (reference sequence). V was shortened by 0 bases and J by 5 bases, with 10 bases between the two germline ends. CDR3 length: 14 residues.

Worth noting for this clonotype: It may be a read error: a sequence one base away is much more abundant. The CDR3 nucleotides read TGTGCCAGCAGCTTAAGAAGTTTAGGGGGAAACACCACATATTTT. This encodes CASSLRSLGGNTTYF. The V and J genes are TRBV7-2 and TRBJ1-3; TRBD1 might be the D (6 bases). CDR1 and CDR2 (germline): SGHTA, FQGNSA. The CDR3 is 15 residues long.

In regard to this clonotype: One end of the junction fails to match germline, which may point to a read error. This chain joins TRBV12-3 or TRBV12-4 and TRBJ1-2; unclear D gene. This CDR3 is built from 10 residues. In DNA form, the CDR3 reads TGTGCCAGCAGGCCTCGGGCCTCTCACTTC. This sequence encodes CASRPRASHF.

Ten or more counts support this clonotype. CDR3 sequence: CASSTQTSGNQQYF. The CDR3 nucleotides read TGTGCCAGCAGCACTCAGACTAGCGGGAACCAGCAGTACTTC. The chain links TRBV7-2 to TRBJ2-7; 11 positions agree with TRBD2. The CDR3 is 14 residues long. Germline CDR1 SGHTA, CDR2 FQGNSA. J lost 8 bases, V lost 5 bases, and 8 bases had no gene match.

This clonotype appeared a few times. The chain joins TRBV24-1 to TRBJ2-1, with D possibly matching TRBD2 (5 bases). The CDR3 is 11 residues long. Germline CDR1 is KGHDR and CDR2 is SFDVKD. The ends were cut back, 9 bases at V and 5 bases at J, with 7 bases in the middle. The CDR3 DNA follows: TGTGCCACCGTGGGAGACAATGAGCAGTTCTTC. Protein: CATVGDNEQFF.

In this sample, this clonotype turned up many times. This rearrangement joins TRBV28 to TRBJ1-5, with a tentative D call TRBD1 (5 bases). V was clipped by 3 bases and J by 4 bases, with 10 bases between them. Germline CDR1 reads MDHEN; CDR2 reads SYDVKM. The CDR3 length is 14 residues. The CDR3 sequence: CASSFDSRNQPQHF. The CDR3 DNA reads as TGTGCCAGCAGTTTCGACAGTCGAAATCAGCCCCAGCATTTT. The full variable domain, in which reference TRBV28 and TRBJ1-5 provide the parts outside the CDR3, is DVKVTQSSRYLVKRTGEKVFLECVQDMDHENMFWYRQDPGLGLRLIYFSYDVKMKEKGDIPEGYSVSREKKERFSLILESASTNQTSMYLCASSFDSRNQPQHFGDGTRLSIL.